One and the same sample provided the 29 T cell receptor beta chains below, sequenced in a study of T-cell memory formation after mild COVID-19 (dated by TCRdb to 2020 to 2023). Library generation was performed with 5' RACE. Sequenced on an Illumina NovaSeq 6000. TCRdb ran its own pipeline on the public reads, namely fastp trimming at Q25 and MiXCR clone calling, and kept in-frame beta chains. All rows with the same CDR3 protein become a single entry with the most common DNA and genes. This sample comprises about 250,000 distinct CDR3 sequences, about 20% of them detected only once. The ten largest clonotypes hold 23% of the sample. What was sequenced was PBMCs or a T cell subset sorted from them (not recorded which). Receptor source: a man in his late teens or twenties who had mild COVID-19 (a few samples of this study predate the infection). The sample titles of this study are shuffled in the database, so cell type and time point are left out; the donor was told from shared clones.

J is TRBJ1-2 and V is TRBV24-1, with D possibly being TRBD1 (6 bases). Looked up from germline, CDR1 is KGHDR and CDR2 is SFDVKD. The CDR3 spans 13 residues. Trimming took off 3 bases at V and 4 bases at J, with 8 bases between the two ends. The CDR3 nucleotides read TGTGCCACCAGTGATGACAGGAGCTATGGCTACACCTTC. Translation gives CATSDDRSYGYTF.

The chain is built from TRBV5-1 and TRBJ1-1, with 8 bases lining up with TRBD1. V was clipped by 3 bases and J by 0 bases; unmatched bases: 10. CDR1 SGHRS and CDR2 YFSETQ come from the germline V gene. This CDR3 has 17 residues. The DNA for the CDR3 is TGCGCCAGCAGCTCGACAGGGGATGGGGCCATGAACACTGAAGCTTTCTTT. Translation gives CASSSTGDGAMNTEAFF.

J is TRBJ1-4 and V is TRBV12-3 or TRBV12-4; 7 bases agree with TRBD1. V shed 7 bases, J shed 10 bases, and the junction held 6 bases outside the gene matches. There are 12 residues in the CDR3. The CDR3 nucleotides are TGTGCCAGCAAACAGGGGTGGGGAAAACTGTTTTTT. Protein: CASKQGWGKLFF.

This clonotype was seen ten or more times. Here the CDR3 DNA reads TGCGCCAGCAGCCAAGATCGACTACTCACAGATACGCAGTATTTT. Translation gives CASSQDRLLTDTQYF. This rearrangement joins TRBV4-1 to TRBJ2-3; tentatively, D is TRBD2 (5 bases). Trimming removed 0 bases at V and 2 bases at J, with 9 bases between. CDR1 MGHRA and CDR2 YSYEKL come from the germline V gene. This CDR3 contains 15 residues.

This clonotype was counted a single time. V gene TRBV5-6 combines with J gene TRBJ2-7; D possibly matches TRBD1 or TRBD2 (5 bases each). Germline CDR1 and CDR2: SGHDT and YYEEEE. This CDR3 is 12 amino acids long. The CDR3 spells CASSVGVYEQNV. For the CDR3, the DNA is TGTGCCAGCAGCGTGGGGGTTTACGAGCAGAACGTC.

CDR3 region: CASSTRRFQETQYF. CDR3 in DNA: TGTGCCAGCAGTACCCGACGGTTCCAAGAGACCCAGTACTTC. The rearrangement joins TRBV27 to TRBJ2-5; D unclear. The CDR3 totals 14 residues. Germline V gene sequence: CDR1 MNHEY, CDR2 SMNVEV (reference sequence). V was pared by 5 bases and J by 1 base, with 11 bases between.

This clonotype was counted a few times. V is TRBV11-2 and J is TRBJ2-3; the D call may be TRBD1 or TRBD2 (6 bases each). The CDR3 is 16 residues long. CDR1 is SGHAT and CDR2 is FQNNGV in the germline V gene. V was cut by 4 bases and J by 2 bases, with 16 bases left in between. CDR3: CASSSIGTGATDTQYF. CDR3 nucleotide sequence: TGTGCCAGCAGCTCAATTGGGACGGGGGCCACAGATACGCAGTATTTT. Using reference TRBV11-2 and TRBJ2-3 for the parts outside the CDR3, the full variable domain is EAGVAQSPRYKIIEKRQSVAFWCNPISGHATLYWYQQILGQGPKLLIQFQNNGVVDDSQLPKDRFSAERLKGVDSTLKIQPAKLEDSAVYLCASSSIGTGATDTQYFGPGTRLTVL.

The rearrangement joins TRBV7-2 to TRBJ2-1, with D tentatively TRBD1 (6 bases). There are 13 residues in the CDR3. V dropped 6 bases and J dropped 7 bases, with 13 bases sitting between them. Germline lookup yields CDR1 SGHTA and CDR2 FQGNSA. The CDR3 here is CASRIQGVNEQFF. DNA for the CDR3: TGTGCCAGCAGGATACAGGGAGTAAATGAGCAGTTCTTC. Looking up the rest from reference TRBV7-2 and TRBJ2-1 gives the full variable domain: GAGVSQSPSNKVTEKGKDVELRCDPISGHTALYWYRQSLGQGLEFLIYFQGNSAPDKSGLPSDRFSAERTGGSVSTLTIQRTQQEDSAVYLCASRIQGVNEQFFGPGTRLTVL.

This clonotype has more than one count but fewer than ten. J is TRBJ2-7 and V is TRBV6-5; TRBD1 agrees at 9 bases. V shed 3 bases and J 3 bases; nucleotides not matched to a gene: 6. The CDR3 runs to 15 residues. The germline V gene has CDR1 MNHEY and CDR2 SVGAGI. CDR3 region: CASSYFPGQGYEQYF. In nucleotides, the CDR3 is TGTGCCAGCAGTTATTTTCCGGGACAGGGCTACGAGCAGTACTTC.

This clonotype has only a few counts. This sequence joins TRBV5-4 and TRBJ1-1, with unresolved D. This CDR3 is 13 amino acids long. V was clipped by 4 bases and J by 3 bases, with 10 bases between them. The germline V gene encodes CDR1 SGHNT and CDR2 YYREEE (reference sequence). CDR3 sequence: CASSAAGYTEAFF. CDR3 coding DNA: TGTGCCAGCAGCGCCGCGGGGTACACTGAAGCTTTCTTT.

This clonotype was counted only a few times. The chain recombines TRBV4-3 with TRBJ1-2; tentative D call: TRBD1 (6 bases). CDR1 and CDR2 (germline): LGHNA, YSLEER. The germline V and J ends were trimmed by 3 bases and 0 bases, with 11 bases remaining between them. The CDR3 runs 15 residues. In DNA form, the CDR3 reads TGCGCCAGCAGCCAGAGAGAGGGGGCTAACTATGGCTACACCTTC. Translated, it gives CASSQREGANYGYTF.

This clonotype was seen more than once but under ten times. V is TRBV6-5 and J is TRBJ1-5, with TRBD1 matching over 8 bases. Trimming cost V 5 bases and J 7 bases; bases outside gene matches: 10. CDR3 length equals 15 residues. Germline lookup yields CDR1 MNHEY and CDR2 SVGAGI. The CDR3 loop reads CASSQGAGGRQPQHF. CDR3 DNA sequence: TGTGCCAGCAGTCAGGGGGCGGGGGGCAGACAGCCCCAGCATTTT.

The chain joins TRBV7-2 to TRBJ2-5; 7 nucleotides agree with TRBD1. The CDR3 covers 16 residues. Trimming removed 3 bases from V and 5 bases from J; junction bases left unmatched: 12. CDR1 SGHTA and CDR2 FQGNSA come from the germline V gene. The CDR3 spells CASSLRSRGREETQYF. In DNA form, the CDR3 reads TGTGCCAGCAGCTTGCGGTCGAGGGGGCGCGAGGAGACCCAGTACTTC.

The rearrangement uses TRBV6-5 and TRBJ1-4; D gene ambiguous. Deletions cut 3 bases from V and 5 bases from J, with 13 bases between. Germline V gene sequence: CDR1 MNHEY, CDR2 SVGAGI. The CDR3 length is 15 residues. In DNA, the CDR3 is TGTGCCAGCAGTTATACGTCCGGTCAAAATGAAAAACTGTTTTTT. This translates into CASSYTSGQNEKLFF.

This chain joins TRBV5-1 and TRBJ2-7, with 7 bases aligning to TRBD2. The CDR3 has 13 residues. The V and J ends lost 4 bases and 7 bases, in that order; junction bases with no gene match: 8. The V gene's germline CDR1 is SGHRS and CDR2 YFSETQ. The CDR3 loop reads CASSGEGRPEQYF. The CDR3 nucleotides are TGCGCCAGCAGCGGGGAGGGACGACCAGAGCAGTACTTC. The whole variable domain, filled in from reference TRBV5-1 and TRBJ2-7, reads KAGVTQTPRYLIKTRGQQVTLSCSPISGHRSVSWYQQTPGQGLQFLFEYFSETQRNKGNFPGRFSGRQFSNSRSEMNVSTLELGDSALYLCASSGEGRPEQYFGPGTRLTVT.

The genes are TRBV12-3 or TRBV12-4 and TRBJ1-6; 8 bases align to TRBD1. J was trimmed by 5 bases and V by 6 bases; bases with no gene match: 6. The CDR3 runs 15 residues. The CDR3 nucleotides read TGTGCCAGCAGGGGCTCGACAGGGGATAATTCACCCCTCCACTTT. It translates to CASRGSTGDNSPLHF.

The chain carries TRBV7-2 and TRBJ1-2, with 9 bases lining up with TRBD1. The germline CDR1 and CDR2 sequences are SGHTA and FQGNSA. The CDR3 covers 15 residues. The J segment lost 6 bases and the V segment lost 3 bases, leaving 8 bases of the junction unmatched. For the CDR3, the DNA is TGTGCCAGCAGCTTCCCACAGGGGGCGCGACATGGCTACACCTTC. Amino acids: CASSFPQGARHGYTF.

This clonotype was detected a few times. The chain couples TRBV7-2 to TRBJ2-3, with D possibly TRBD1 on 6 matching bases. Germline V gene sequence: CDR1 SGHTA, CDR2 FQGNSA. V was trimmed by 5 bases and J by 1 base, leaving 16 bases between them. The CDR3 has 16 amino acids. The CDR3 loop is CASSQVNAGGTDTQYF. As DNA, the CDR3 is TGTGCCAGCAGCCAAGTCAATGCAGGGGGCACAGATACGCAGTATTTT.

A few counts support this clonotype. A junction boundary mismatches the germline segment, possibly from a read error. In DNA, the CDR3 is TGTGCCACCAGCGGAGATTCGGACAACCCCTACGAGCAGTACTTC. Protein sequence: CATSGDSDNPYEQYF. The rearrangement joins TRBV15 to TRBJ2-7; D may be TRBD1 (5 bases). The germline CDR1 and CDR2 sequences are LNHNV and YYDKDF (reference sequence). The CDR3 has 15 residues.

The chain carries TRBV9 and TRBJ2-2; D is unresolved. The CDR3 loop spans 17 amino acids. V lost 2 bases, J lost 0 bases, and 14 bases lay in between. Germline CDR1 SGDLS, CDR2 YYNGEE. CDR3 sequence (DNA): TGTGCCAGCAGCGTCCTAGGATCCCCCGCGAACACCGGGGAGCTGTTTTTT. As protein: CASSVLGSPANTGELFF.

In its sample, this clonotype was seen a few times. This rearrangement joins TRBV20-1 to TRBJ2-7; 12 bases are a match to TRBD2. Germline-derived CDR1 and CDR2 are DFQATT and SNEGSKA (reference sequence). The CDR3 extends over 14 amino acids. V was clipped by 5 bases and J by 1 base; unmatched bases: 3. The CDR3 DNA reads TGCAGTGCTCTAGCGGGGGGGCTTTCCTACGAGCAGTACGTC. This translates into CSALAGGLSYEQYV.

There are many counts of this clonotype. V usage is TRBV14 and J usage is TRBJ2-7, with a tentative D call TRBD2 (5 bases). The length of the CDR3 is 12 residues. V lost 4 bases, J lost 3 bases, and 7 bases lay in between. The germline V gene has CDR1 SGHDN and CDR2 FVKESK. The CDR3 loop reads CASSPGLYEQYF. Here the CDR3 DNA reads TGTGCCAGCAGCCCAGGACTCTACGAGCAGTACTTC.

In this sample, this clonotype turned up a few times. The gene calls are TRBV11-2 and TRBJ2-3; D possibly corresponds to TRBD1 (6 bases). CDR1 is SGHAT and CDR2 is FQNNGV in the germline V gene. CDR3 length: 13 residues. The germline V and J ends were trimmed by 5 bases and 4 bases, with 10 bases remaining between them. The CDR3 loop is CASSEQGSDTQYF. CDR3 in DNA: TGTGCCAGCAGCGAACAGGGCTCAGATACGCAGTATTTT.

In its sample, this clonotype was seen many times. The chain joins TRBV29-1 to TRBJ2-3; no reliable D call. Germline V CDR1 and CDR2: SQVTM, ANQGSEA. CDR3 length: 12 residues. V shed 6 bases and J shed 0 bases, with 7 bases lying between them. The CDR3 reads CSVRPSTDTQYF. CDR3 DNA: TGCAGCGTACGGCCTAGCACAGATACGCAGTATTTT.

This clonotype was detected only a few times. The chain combines TRBV12-3 or TRBV12-4 with TRBJ2-7, with D maybe TRBD1 (7 bases). Trimming pared 6 bases from V and 7 bases from J, leaving 19 bases between. CDR3 size: 14 residues. The DNA of the CDR3 is TGTGCCAGCAGCCCCGACAGGGAGGTGAGGGAGCAGTACGTC. Protein sequence: CASSPDREVREQYV.

A few counts support this clonotype. V and J are TRBV5-1 and TRBJ1-2, with D unresolved. The CDR3 length is 13 residues. The germline gives CDR1 SGHRS, CDR2 YFSETQ. The ends were cut back, 7 bases at V and 4 bases at J, with 14 bases in the middle. CDR3 bases: TGCGCCAGCTTCCCGGGTTATGGCTATGGCTACACCTTC. Translation: CASFPGYGYGYTF.

The table lists this clonotype with many counts. This sequence joins TRBV12-3 or TRBV12-4 and TRBJ2-1; D possibly matches TRBD1 or TRBD2 (5 bases each). Between the trimmed V and J ends, which lost 4 bases and 3 bases, there was a span of 13 bases. The CDR3 has 15 residues. CDR3 residues: CASSYGGTHYNEQFF. The CDR3 DNA reads TGTGCCAGCAGTTATGGGGGTACCCACTACAATGAGCAGTTCTTC.

This clonotype was recorded a few times. The genes are TRBV19 and TRBJ2-5; D is perhaps TRBD2 (6 bases). V shed 3 bases and J shed 5 bases, with 10 bases lying between them. Germline V CDR1 and CDR2: LNHDA, SQIVND (reference sequence). The CDR3 is made up of 13 amino acids. The CDR3 is CASSMLRGETQYF. The CDR3 DNA is TGTGCCAGTAGTATGCTCCGGGGGGAGACCCAGTACTTC.

This clonotype was counted between two and nine times. The rearrangement joins TRBV9 to TRBJ2-3, with D perhaps TRBD1 or TRBD2 (6 bases each). Germline CDR1 is SGDLS and CDR2 is YYNGEE. The V and J ends lost 6 bases and 2 bases respectively, with 16 bases between them. This CDR3 comprises 15 residues. CDR3 sequence reads: CASTKRGALTDTQYF. The CDR3 coding sequence is TGTGCCAGCACCAAGAGGGGGGCCCTCACAGATACGCAGTATTTT. The whole variable domain, filled in from reference TRBV9 and TRBJ2-3, reads DSGVTQTPKHLITATGQRVTLRCSPRSGDLSVYWYQQSLDQGLQFLIQYYNGEERAKGNILERFSAQQFPDLHSELNLSSLELGDSALYFCASTKRGALTDTQYFGPGTRLTVL.